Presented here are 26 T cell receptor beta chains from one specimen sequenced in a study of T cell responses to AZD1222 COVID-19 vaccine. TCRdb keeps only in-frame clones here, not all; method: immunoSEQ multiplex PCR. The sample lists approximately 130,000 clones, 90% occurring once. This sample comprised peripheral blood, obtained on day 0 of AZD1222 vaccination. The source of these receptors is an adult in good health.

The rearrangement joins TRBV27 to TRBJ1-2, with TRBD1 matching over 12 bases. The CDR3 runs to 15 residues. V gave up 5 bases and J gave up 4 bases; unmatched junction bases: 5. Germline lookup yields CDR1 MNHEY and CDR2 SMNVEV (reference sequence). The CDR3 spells CASSPGTGGIYGYTF. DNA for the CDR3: TGTGCCAGCAGTCCAGGGACAGGGGGCATCTATGGCTACACCTTC.

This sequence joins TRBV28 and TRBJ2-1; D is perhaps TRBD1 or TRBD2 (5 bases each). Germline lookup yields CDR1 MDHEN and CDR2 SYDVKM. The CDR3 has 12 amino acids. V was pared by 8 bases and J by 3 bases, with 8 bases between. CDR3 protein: CASQGRYNEQFF. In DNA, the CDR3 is TGTGCCAGCCAGGGACGCTACAATGAGCAGTTCTTC.

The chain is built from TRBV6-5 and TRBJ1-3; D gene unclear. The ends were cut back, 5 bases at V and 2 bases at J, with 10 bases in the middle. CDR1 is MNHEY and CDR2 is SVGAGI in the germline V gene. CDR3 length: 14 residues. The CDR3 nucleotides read TGTGCCAGCAGTCGTCGAGGGACTGGAAACACCATATATTTT. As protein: CASSRRGTGNTIYF.

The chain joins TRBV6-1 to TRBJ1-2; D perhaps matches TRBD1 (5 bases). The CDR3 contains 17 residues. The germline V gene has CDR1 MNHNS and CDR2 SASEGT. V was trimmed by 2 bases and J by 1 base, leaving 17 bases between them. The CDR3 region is CASSELGRVSSNYGYTF. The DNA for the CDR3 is TGTGCCAGCAGTGAATTGGGCAGGGTGAGCAGTAACTATGGCTACACCTTC.

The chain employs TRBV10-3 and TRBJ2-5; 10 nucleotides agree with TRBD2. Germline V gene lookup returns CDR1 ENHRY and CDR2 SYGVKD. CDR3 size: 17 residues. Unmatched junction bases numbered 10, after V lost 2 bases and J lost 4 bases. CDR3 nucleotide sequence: TGTGCCATCAGTGAGGGAGCGGGAGGGGTGACTGGAGAGACCCAGTACTTC. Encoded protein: CAISEGAGGVTGETQYF.

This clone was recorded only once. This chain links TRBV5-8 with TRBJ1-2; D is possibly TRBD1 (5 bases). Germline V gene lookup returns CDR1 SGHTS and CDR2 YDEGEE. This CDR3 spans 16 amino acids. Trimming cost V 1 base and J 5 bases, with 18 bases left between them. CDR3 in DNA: TGTGCCAGCAGCTTGAGTCAGGGATTGAGTCGGTATGGCTACACCTTC. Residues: CASSLSQGLSRYGYTF.

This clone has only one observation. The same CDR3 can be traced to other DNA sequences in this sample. The CDR3 sequence: CASSQDPGSGQPQHF. CDR3 coding DNA: TGCGCCAGCAGCCAAGATCCAGGGTCGGGTCAGCCCCAGCATTTT. This sequence joins TRBV4-3 and TRBJ1-5; D may be TRBD1 (5 bases). Trimming cost V 0 bases and J 6 bases, with 12 bases left between them. CDR3 length: 15 residues. Germline V gene data show CDR1 as LGHNA and CDR2 as YSLEER.

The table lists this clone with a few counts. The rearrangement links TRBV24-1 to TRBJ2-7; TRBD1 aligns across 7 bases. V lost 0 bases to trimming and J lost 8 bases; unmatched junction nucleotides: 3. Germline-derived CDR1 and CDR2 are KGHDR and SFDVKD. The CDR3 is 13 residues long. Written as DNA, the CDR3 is TGTGCCACCAGTGATTTGCAGGACAGGAAGCAGTACTTC. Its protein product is CATSDLQDRKQYF.

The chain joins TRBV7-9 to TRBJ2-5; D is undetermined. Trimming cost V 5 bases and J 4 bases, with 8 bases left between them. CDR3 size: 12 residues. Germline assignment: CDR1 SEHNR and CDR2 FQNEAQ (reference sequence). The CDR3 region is CASSLKGETQYF. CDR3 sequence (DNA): TGTGCCAGCAGCCTTAAAGGAGAGACCCAGTACTTC.

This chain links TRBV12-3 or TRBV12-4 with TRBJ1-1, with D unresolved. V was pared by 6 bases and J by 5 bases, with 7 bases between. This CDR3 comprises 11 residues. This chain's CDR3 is CASSLRTEAFF. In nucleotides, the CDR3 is TGTGCCAGCAGCCTGCGAACTGAAGCTTTCTTT.

The CDR3 coding sequence is TGTGCCAGCAGTGACTCTAGCGGCTCCTACAATGAGCAGTTCTTC. Its protein product is CASSDSSGSYNEQFF. The chain couples TRBV6-4 to TRBJ2-1; maybe TRBD2 (6 bases). V gave up 0 bases and J gave up 0 bases, with 6 bases separating them. Germline CDR1 is MRHNA and CDR2 is SNTAGT. This CDR3 comprises 15 residues.

In nucleotides, the CDR3 is TGTGCCAGTAGTCCCCGGGGGTTCGGGAACACTGAAGCTTTCTTT. Encoded protein: CASSPRGFGNTEAFF. The J gene is TRBJ1-1, the V gene TRBV19; tentative D call: TRBD1 (5 bases). V was cut by 5 bases and J by 1 base, with 14 bases left in between. This CDR3 is 15 amino acids long. From germline, CDR1 is LNHDA and CDR2 SQIVND (reference sequence). The variable domain in full, completed from reference TRBV19 and TRBJ1-1, reads DGGITQSPKYLFRKEGQNVTLSCEQNLNHDAMYWYRQDPGQGLRLIYYSQIVNDFQKGDIAEGYSVSREKKESFPLTVTSAQKNPTAFYLCASSPRGFGNTEAFFGQGTRLTVV.

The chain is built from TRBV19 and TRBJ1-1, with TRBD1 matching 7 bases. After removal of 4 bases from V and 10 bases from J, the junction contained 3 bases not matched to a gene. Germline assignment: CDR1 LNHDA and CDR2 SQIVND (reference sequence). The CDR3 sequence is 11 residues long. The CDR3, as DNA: TGTGCCAGTAGTAACCCAGGGGGAGCTTTCTTT. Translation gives CASSNPGGAFF.

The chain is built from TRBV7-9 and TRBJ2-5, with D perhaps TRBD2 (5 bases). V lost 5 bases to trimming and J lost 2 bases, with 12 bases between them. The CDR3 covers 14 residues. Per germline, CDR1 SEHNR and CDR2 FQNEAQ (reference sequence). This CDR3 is CASSPGVGQETQYF. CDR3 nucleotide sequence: TGTGCCAGCAGCCCCGGGGTGGGACAAGAGACCCAGTACTTC.

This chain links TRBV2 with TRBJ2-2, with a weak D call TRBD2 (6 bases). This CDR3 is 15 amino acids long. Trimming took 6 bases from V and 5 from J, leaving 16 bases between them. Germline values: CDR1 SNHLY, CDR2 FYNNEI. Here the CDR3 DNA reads TGTGCCAGCAGGGGACTGCAAAGCGTAACCGGGGAGCTGTTTTTT. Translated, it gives CASRGLQSVTGELFF.

The CDR3 sequence: CASSLERTGRLYYEQYF. CDR3 DNA: TGTGCCAGCAGCTTAGAAAGGACAGGCCGACTATACTACGAGCAGTACTTC. The chain carries TRBV7-8 and TRBJ2-7, with 7 bases lining up with TRBD1. This CDR3 is built from 17 residues. Germline trimming cut 1 base from V and 3 bases from J; bases unmatched to any gene: 12. In germline, CDR1 is SGHVS, CDR2 FQNEAQ.

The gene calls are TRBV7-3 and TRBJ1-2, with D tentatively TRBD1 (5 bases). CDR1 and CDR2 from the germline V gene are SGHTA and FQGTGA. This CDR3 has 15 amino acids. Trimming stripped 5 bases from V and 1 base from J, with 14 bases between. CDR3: CASSPHPTVNYGYTF. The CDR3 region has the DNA TGTGCCAGCAGCCCACACCCGACAGTTAACTATGGCTACACCTTC.

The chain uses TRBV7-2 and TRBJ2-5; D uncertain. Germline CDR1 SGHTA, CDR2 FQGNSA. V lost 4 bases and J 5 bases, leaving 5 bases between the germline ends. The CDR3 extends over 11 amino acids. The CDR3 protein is CASSSRETQYF. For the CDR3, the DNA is TGTGCCAGCAGCTCGCGGGAGACCCAGTACTTC.

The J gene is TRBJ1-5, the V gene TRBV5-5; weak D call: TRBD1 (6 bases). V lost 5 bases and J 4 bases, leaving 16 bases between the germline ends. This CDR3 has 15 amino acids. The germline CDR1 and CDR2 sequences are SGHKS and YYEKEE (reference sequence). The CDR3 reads CASRITGSGNQPQHF. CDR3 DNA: TGTGCCAGCAGGATTACAGGGTCCGGAAATCAGCCCCAGCATTTT.

The CDR3: CASSVAAGDTDTQYF. CDR3 DNA: TGTGCCAGCAGCGTAGCTGCAGGGGACACAGATACGCAGTATTTT. The rearrangement uses TRBV9 and TRBJ2-3, with D possibly matching TRBD1 (6 bases). Trimming removed 0 bases from V and 2 bases from J, with 10 bases in between. From germline, CDR1 is SGDLS and CDR2 YYNGEE. The CDR3 contains 15 residues.

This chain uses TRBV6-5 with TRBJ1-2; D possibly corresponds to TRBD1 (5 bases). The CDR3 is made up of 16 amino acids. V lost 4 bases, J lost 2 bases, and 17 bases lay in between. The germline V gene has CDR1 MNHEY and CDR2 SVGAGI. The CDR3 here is CASSSFMGRHNYGYTF. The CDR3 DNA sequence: TGTGCCAGCAGTTCGTTTATGGGACGGCACAACTATGGCTACACCTTC.

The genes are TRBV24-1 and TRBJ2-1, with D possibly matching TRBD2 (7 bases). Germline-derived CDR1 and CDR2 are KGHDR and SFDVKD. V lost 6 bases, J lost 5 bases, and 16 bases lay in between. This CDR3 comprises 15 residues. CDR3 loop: CATSLPGGGDNEQFF. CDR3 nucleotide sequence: TGTGCCACCAGTCTGCCCGGAGGGGGGGACAATGAGCAGTTCTTC.

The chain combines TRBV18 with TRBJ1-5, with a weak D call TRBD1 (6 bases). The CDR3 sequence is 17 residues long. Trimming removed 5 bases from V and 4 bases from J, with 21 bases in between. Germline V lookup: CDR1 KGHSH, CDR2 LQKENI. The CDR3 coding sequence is TGTGCCAGCTCATCGGAAAGGACAGCAGGAGGGAATCAGCCCCAGCATTTT. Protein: CASSSERTAGGNQPQHF.

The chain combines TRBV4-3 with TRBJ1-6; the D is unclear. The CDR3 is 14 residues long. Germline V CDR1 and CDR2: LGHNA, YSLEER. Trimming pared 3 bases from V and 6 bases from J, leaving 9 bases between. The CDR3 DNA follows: TGCGCCAGCAGCCAGGGCTATTTTAATTCACCCCTCCACTTT. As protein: CASSQGYFNSPLHF.

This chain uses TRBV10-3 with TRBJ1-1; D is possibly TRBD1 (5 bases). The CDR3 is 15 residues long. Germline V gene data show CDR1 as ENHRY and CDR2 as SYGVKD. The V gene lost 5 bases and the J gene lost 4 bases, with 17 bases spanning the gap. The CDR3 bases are TGTGCCATCAGTTTTTCCCAAGGGGCCGGCACTGAAGCTTTCTTT. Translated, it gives CAISFSQGAGTEAFF.

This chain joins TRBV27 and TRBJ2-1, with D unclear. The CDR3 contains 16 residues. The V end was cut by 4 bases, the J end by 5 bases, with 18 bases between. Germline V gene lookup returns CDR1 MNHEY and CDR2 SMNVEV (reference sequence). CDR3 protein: CASSSETILRDNEQFF. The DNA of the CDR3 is TGTGCCAGCAGTTCGGAGACCATACTCCGCGACAATGAGCAGTTCTTC.